Below, 18 T cell receptor beta chains from the same sample are listed, as sequenced in a study of blood T cell repertoires in COVID-19. Here immunoSEQ multiplex PCR was the method, and the copy in TCRdb shows in-frame clones only, minus some. This table has 200,000 to 300,000 clones, more than 75% appearing once. Input material: peripheral blood. The receptors come from an older woman with COVID-19, enrolled during active disease.

V and J are TRBV28 and TRBJ2-2; TRBD1 is a possible D gene (6 bases). Trimming took 8 bases from V and 2 from J, leaving 9 bases between them. Germline CDR1 MDHEN, CDR2 SYDVKM. The CDR3 covers 13 residues. CDR3 DNA: TGTGCCAGCCTGGGACAAAACACCGGGGAGCTGTTTTTT. Translating it yields CASLGQNTGELFF.

This chain uses TRBV7-8 with TRBJ1-2; 7 nucleotides agree with TRBD1. Germline trimming cut 5 bases from V and 2 bases from J; bases unmatched to any gene: 5. The CDR3 length is 14 residues. The germline V gene has CDR1 SGHVS and CDR2 FQNEAQ. CDR3 DNA: TGTGCCAGCAGCCCCTACAGGGGAAACTATGGCTACACCTTC. It codes for CASSPYRGNYGYTF.

This chain connects TRBV7-2 to TRBJ2-5, with 9 bases matching TRBD2. CDR1 and CDR2 (germline): SGHTA, FQGNSA. This CDR3 contains 16 residues. V shed 0 bases, J shed 4 bases, and the junction held 6 bases outside the gene matches. The DNA of the CDR3 is TGTGCCAGCAGCTTAGCGCGGGCGGGAGGGACAGAGACCCAGTACTTC. This codes for CASSLARAGGTETQYF.

V usage is TRBV28 and J usage is TRBJ2-7; TRBD1 agrees at 7 bases. The CDR3 has 14 amino acids. Germline V gene data show CDR1 as MDHEN and CDR2 as SYDVKM. Germline trimming cut 5 bases from V and 2 bases from J; bases unmatched to any gene: 6. The CDR3 DNA sequence: TGTGCCAGCAGTCGCGCGACAGGGACCTACGAGCAGTACTTC. Its protein is CASSRATGTYEQYF.

In DNA, the CDR3 is TGTGCCTGGAGTGTAAAGTCGGGCACAGATACGCAGTATTTT. Translated: CAWSVKSGTDTQYF. The rearrangement uses TRBV30 and TRBJ2-3; D gene ambiguous. Trimming took off 0 bases at V and 1 base at J, with 8 bases between the two ends. This CDR3 region has 14 residues. The germline gives CDR1 GTSNPN, CDR2 SVGIG (reference sequence).

V gene TRBV18 combines with J gene TRBJ1-5; D unclear. Germline lookup yields CDR1 KGHSH and CDR2 LQKENI. V was clipped by 5 bases and J by 1 base, with 6 bases between them. This CDR3 region has 13 residues. The CDR3 sequence is CASSYESNQPQHF. CDR3 DNA: TGTGCCAGCTCATACGAGAGCAATCAGCCCCAGCATTTT.

The chain's CDR3 is CASSPNFGGQTPMGETQYF. The CDR3 bases are TGTGCCAGCTCACCCAACTTCGGCGGACAAACACCCATGGGAGAGACCCAGTACTTC. This chain links TRBV18 with TRBJ2-5; D perhaps matches TRBD1 (5 bases). The germline V gene has CDR1 KGHSH and CDR2 LQKENI. This CDR3 spans 19 amino acids. V lost 3 bases, J lost 4 bases, and 27 bases lay in between.

The chain uses TRBV28 and TRBJ1-5, with 9 bases identical to TRBD1. The germline V gene encodes CDR1 MDHEN and CDR2 SYDVKM. After removal of 5 bases from V and 4 bases from J, the junction contained 9 bases not matched to a gene. The CDR3 loop spans 16 amino acids. The CDR3 DNA reads TGTGCCAGCAGTCCAGAGGGACAGGGACTAAATCAGCCCCAGCATTTT. This sequence encodes CASSPEGQGLNQPQHF. The full variable domain, in which reference TRBV28 and TRBJ1-5 provide the parts outside the CDR3, is DVKVTQSSRYLVKRTGEKVFLECVQDMDHENMFWYRQDPGLGLRLIYFSYDVKMKEKGDIPEGYSVSREKKERFSLILESASTNQTSMYLCASSPEGQGLNQPQHFGDGTRLSIL.

The rearrangement joins TRBV2 to TRBJ2-7, with TRBD2 matching 8 bases. V was pared by 10 bases and J by 3 bases, with 8 bases of the junction left unmatched. This CDR3 has 13 amino acids. Germline CDR1 is SNHLY and CDR2 is FYNNEI. The CDR3 here is CATAGLGFYEQYF. The CDR3 DNA sequence: TGTGCCACCGCGGGACTAGGGTTCTACGAGCAGTACTTC.

The J gene is TRBJ1-2, the V gene TRBV25-1, with D perhaps matching TRBD1 (6 bases). Germline lookup yields CDR1 MGHDK and CDR2 SYGVNS. The CDR3 runs to 14 residues. Between the trimmed V and J ends, which lost 6 bases and 4 bases, there was a span of 15 bases. The CDR3: CASRQPGQTYGYTF. CDR3 bases: TGTGCCAGCAGACAGCCGGGACAAACCTATGGCTACACCTTC.

The chain carries TRBV30 and TRBJ1-6, with D possibly matching TRBD1 (6 bases). V was pared by 4 bases and J by 7 bases, with 14 bases between. The CDR3 totals 14 residues. Germline V gene lookup returns CDR1 GTSNPN and CDR2 SVGIG (reference sequence). The CDR3 spells CAWNFGGRNSPLHF. As DNA, the CDR3 is TGTGCCTGGAATTTCGGGGGGCGGAATTCACCCCTCCACTTT.

The chain employs TRBV5-5 and TRBJ1-5; a possible D gene is TRBD1 (5 bases). With 4 bases removed from V and 5 bases from J, the gap between germline ends came to 10 bases. Germline CDR1 is SGHKS and CDR2 is YYEKEE (reference sequence). The CDR3 is 13 residues long. CDR3 in amino acids: CASSPDTYQPQHF. The CDR3 DNA sequence: TGTGCCAGCAGCCCGGACACTTATCAGCCCCAGCATTTT.

The rearrangement uses TRBV28 and TRBJ2-2; TRBD2 might be the D (6 bases). Germline CDR1 is MDHEN and CDR2 is SYDVKM. There are 14 residues in the CDR3. The V end lost 6 bases, the J end lost 1 base, and 9 bases lay between the germline ends. CDR3 DNA: TGTGCCAGCAGACTGGGACTGAACACCGGGGAGCTGTTTTTT. It specifies CASRLGLNTGELFF.

The chain uses TRBV3-1 (or the pseudogene TRBV3-2) and TRBJ1-3, with D possibly matching TRBD1 (5 bases). Germline V gene sequence: CDR1 LGHDT, CDR2 YNNKEL (reference sequence). The CDR3 is 15 amino acids. Deletions cut 4 bases from V and 4 bases from J, with 14 bases between. This chain's CDR3 is CASSPGQRGGNTIYF. The CDR3 DNA sequence: TGTGCCAGCAGCCCGGGGCAGCGGGGAGGAAACACCATATATTTT.

This clone is a singleton in its sample. The chain is built from TRBV10-3 and TRBJ2-7; TRBD2 matches 13 bases. Germline-derived CDR1 and CDR2 are ENHRY and SYGVKD. The CDR3 extends over 15 amino acids. The trim removed 6 bases at V and 2 bases at J, leaving 4 bases unmatched. In DNA, the CDR3 is TGTGCCATCAGGGGACTAGCGGGGTTGACCTACGAGCAGTACTTC. It specifies CAIRGLAGLTYEQYF.

This sequence joins TRBV5-4 and TRBJ2-3; 7 bases agree with TRBD2. Losses at the gene ends were 0 bases for V and 4 bases for J; bases not matched to a gene: 11. CDR1 SGHNT and CDR2 YYREEE come from the germline V gene (reference sequence). The CDR3 is made up of 17 amino acids. CDR3 in amino acids: CASSLARAGVFADTQYF. In nucleotides, the CDR3 is TGTGCCAGCAGCTTGGCCAGGGCGGGAGTTTTCGCAGATACGCAGTATTTT.

The V and J genes are TRBV5-4 and TRBJ2-7; 8 bases match TRBD1. CDR1 SGHNT and CDR2 YYREEE come from the germline V gene (reference sequence). The length of the CDR3 is 15 residues. J lost 7 bases, V lost 2 bases, and 11 bases had no gene match. CDR3 in amino acids: CASSFPGQATGEQYF. The CDR3 DNA reads as TGTGCCAGCAGCTTCCCGGGACAGGCCACGGGGGAGCAGTACTTC.

The rearrangement uses TRBV9 and TRBJ2-5, with 11 nucleotides matching TRBD2. The CDR3 is 15 residues long. In germline, CDR1 is SGDLS, CDR2 YYNGEE. V lost 2 bases and J lost 1; bases outside the gene matches: 1. The CDR3 is CASSVTSGTQETQYF. CDR3 DNA: TGTGCCAGCAGCGTGACTAGCGGGACCCAAGAGACCCAGTACTTC.